This TCR beta chain was sequenced for a study of blood T cell repertoires in COVID-19. The protocol was immunoSEQ multiplex PCR, while the TCRdb copy is restricted to in-frame clones and leaves out a portion. The profile shows tens of thousands of clones, 84% of them singletons. The V end lost 0 bases, the J end lost 4 bases, and 9 bases lay between the germline ends. CDR1 is SGDLS, CDR2 YYNGEE, per germline. The CDR3 runs 14 residues. The sequence came from a human donor in a cohort sampled during active COVID-19. Sequences were obtained from peripheral blood. The chain employs TRBV9 and TRBJ2-3; a weak D match, TRBD1 (5 bases). The CDR3 coding sequence is TGTGCCAGCAGCGTAGAACAGGACGCAGATACGCAGTATTTT. This gives the protein CASSVEQDADTQYF.